Shown below are 31 T cell receptor beta chains from a single sample sequenced in a study of blood T cell repertoires in COVID-19 (dated by TCRdb to 2020 to 2022). Library preparation employed the immunoSEQ multiplex PCR assay. TCRdb took over this immuneACCESS table, retaining in-frame rearrangements with V and J assigned. Such tables are incomplete; in checked studies, under half of the missing clones stem from an unresolved V gene, and the remainder is unexplained. This sample gives under 250,000 clones in total; approximately 90% of them show up just once. The top ten hold roughly 5% of the sample. Material for sequencing was peripheral blood. These receptors were taken from a woman aged 40 to 50 with acute or convalescent COVID-19.

The V gene is TRBV6-4, the J gene TRBJ1-2, with D hard to call. This CDR3 contains 13 residues. V was cut by 8 bases and J by 0 bases, with 10 bases left in between. The germline CDR1 and CDR2 sequences are MRHNA and SNTAGT. This CDR3 reads CASAPGPNYGYTF. The CDR3 bases are TGTGCCAGCGCCCCGGGTCCTAACTATGGCTACACCTTC.

The chain combines TRBV29-1 with TRBJ2-6; no reliable D call. V was pared by 6 bases and J by 4 bases, with 13 bases between. The CDR3 spans 14 residues. The germline V gene encodes CDR1 SQVTM and CDR2 ANQGSEA. The CDR3 coding sequence is TGCAGCGTCGGCGACATCGTCGGGGCCAACGTCCTGACTTTC. Translating gives CSVGDIVGANVLTF.

V gene TRBV3-1 (or the pseudogene TRBV3-2) combines with J gene TRBJ2-4; TRBD1 agrees at 9 bases. Unmatched junction bases numbered 14, after V lost 3 bases and J lost 8 bases. The germline V gene has CDR1 LGHDT and CDR2 YNNKEL (reference sequence). This CDR3 has 17 amino acids. CDR3 sequence: CASSHPPDRGSEDIQYF. The CDR3 DNA follows: TGTGCCAGCAGCCATCCCCCGGACAGGGGTTCGGAAGACATTCAGTACTTC.

This rearrangement joins TRBV16 to TRBJ1-1; D not certain. Germline CDR1 and CDR2: KGHSY and FQNENV. V lost 4 bases and J 5 bases, leaving 8 bases between the germline ends. This CDR3 region has 12 residues. CDR3 DNA sequence: TGTGCCAGCAGCCGCCAGTTGACTGAAGCTTTCTTT. Translated, it gives CASSRQLTEAFF.

The chain recombines TRBV27 with TRBJ1-6; D is perhaps TRBD1 (5 bases). The CDR3 consists of 14 residues. Germline V gene sequence: CDR1 MNHEY, CDR2 SMNVEV (reference sequence). The germline V and J ends were trimmed by 2 bases and 7 bases, with 9 bases remaining between them. The CDR3 region has the DNA TGTGCCAGCAGTTTACGGGGACTCAATTCACCCCTCCACTTT. It translates to CASSLRGLNSPLHF.

As to this clone: In this CDR3 the conserved last residue, phenylalanine or tryptophan, is missing, so a read error is likely. No DNA is shown, since the ends of the CDR3 on it are uncertain; the CDR3 is the one TCRdb lists. The chain couples TRBV5-1 to TRBJ2-7; the table's D call TRBD1 went unverified against the DNA. Germline V gives CDR1 SGHRS, CDR2 YFSETQ. The CDR3 contains 10 residues when both ends are counted. The CDR3 is CASRGQGHPL.

J is TRBJ2-1 and V is TRBV24-1; 11 bases are shared with TRBD1. This CDR3 has 15 amino acids. J lost 9 bases, V lost 1 base, and 4 bases had no gene match. The V gene's germline CDR1 is KGHDR and CDR2 SFDVKD. Written as DNA, the CDR3 is TGTGCCACCAGTGATTTTAGGACAGGGGGCATTGAGCAGTTCTTC. This gives the protein CATSDFRTGGIEQFF.

This chain joins TRBV12-3 or TRBV12-4 and TRBJ2-2; TRBD1 matches 7 bases. V was clipped by 6 bases and J by 5 bases; unmatched bases: 3. The CDR3 covers 13 residues. The chain's CDR3 is CASRRGQTGELFF. In DNA form, the CDR3 reads TGTGCCAGCAGGAGGGGACAGACCGGGGAGCTGTTTTTT.

This clone was seen only a few times. This sequence joins TRBV30 and TRBJ2-2, with D possibly matching TRBD2 (5 bases). The CDR3 has 15 residues. Germline assignment: CDR1 GTSNPN and CDR2 SVGIG (reference sequence). Trimming removed 2 bases from V and 1 base from J, with 11 bases in between. The CDR3 DNA reads TGTGCCTGGAGTCTTGGCGGGCTGAACACCGGGGAGCTGTTTTTT. Its translation: CAWSLGGLNTGELFF.

This chain links TRBV4-1 with TRBJ2-2, with a weak D call TRBD1 (6 bases). CDR3 length equals 15 residues. Germline loops: CDR1 MGHRA, CDR2 YSYEKL. V was clipped by 2 bases and J by 5 bases, with 12 bases between them. The CDR3 coding sequence is TGCGCCAGCAGCCAACCAGTCAGGGGAACCGGGGAGCTGTTTTTT. Translation gives CASSQPVRGTGELFF.

The chain carries TRBV5-5 and TRBJ1-5; D gene ambiguous. Trimming took off 2 bases at V and 5 bases at J, with 11 bases between the two ends. CDR1 is SGHKS and CDR2 is YYEKEE in the germline V gene (reference sequence). The CDR3 totals 14 residues. The CDR3 loop is CASSLVVEDQPQHF. The CDR3 DNA reads as TGTGCCAGCAGCTTAGTTGTGGAGGATCAGCCCCAGCATTTT.

The CDR3 DNA reads TGTGCCAGCAGCCAAGACAGGGCACGGGGCTACACCTTC. As protein: CASSQDRARGYTF. V usage is TRBV12-3 or TRBV12-4 and J usage is TRBJ1-2; 7 positions agree with TRBD1. The CDR3 is 13 residues long. V gave up 6 bases and J gave up 8 bases; unmatched junction bases: 9.

A single count supports this clone. The chain joins TRBV4-1 to TRBJ1-2; D possibly corresponds to TRBD1 (5 bases). Germline CDR1 and CDR2: MGHRA and YSYEKL. With 0 bases removed from V and 5 bases from J, the gap between germline ends came to 13 bases. The CDR3 has 15 amino acids. The CDR3 nucleotides are TGCGCCAGCAGCCAAGATGGGGGAGGGAGATATGGCTACACCTTC. Amino acid sequence: CASSQDGGGRYGYTF.

The genes are TRBV10-3 and TRBJ2-4; 11 bases align to TRBD2. V lost 0 bases and J lost 0; bases outside the gene matches: 10. Germline V CDR1 and CDR2: ENHRY, SYGVKD. This CDR3 is built from 20 residues. CDR3 DNA: TGTGCCATCAGTGAGTCGTTAGCGGGGGGGCTGTTAACAGCCAAAAACATTCAGTACTTC. Translation gives CAISESLAGGLLTAKNIQYF.

This clone was counted a few times. This chain links TRBV20-1 with TRBJ1-2; TRBD1 might be the D (5 bases). CDR1 DFQATT and CDR2 SNEGSKA come from the germline V gene (reference sequence). This CDR3 has 10 amino acids. V dropped 5 bases and J dropped 6 bases, with 7 bases sitting between them. CDR3 in DNA: TGCAGTGCTGGCAGGGATGGCTACACCTTC. Its translation: CSAGRDGYTF.

The chain joins TRBV10-3 to TRBJ2-3; 8 nucleotides line up with TRBD2. The CDR3 length is 15 residues. The germline V gene encodes CDR1 ENHRY and CDR2 SYGVKD. Losses at the gene ends were 3 bases for V and 4 bases for J; bases not matched to a gene: 6. This CDR3 reads CAISDSGGAPDTQYF. The DNA of the CDR3 is TGTGCCATCAGTGATTCCGGGGGGGCCCCAGATACGCAGTATTTT.

The rearrangement uses TRBV5-1 and TRBJ1-1, with TRBD1 matching 10 bases. Trimming cost V 4 bases and J 3 bases; bases outside gene matches: 12. Germline V gives CDR1 SGHRS, CDR2 YFSETQ. This CDR3 is built from 17 residues. The CDR3 DNA follows: TGCGCCAGCAGCGGACGCCGGGACAGGGGATTGGACACTGAAGCTTTCTTT. Its protein product is CASSGRRDRGLDTEAFF.

This clone has only a few counts. The V and J genes are TRBV19 and TRBJ2-6; D is possibly TRBD1 (6 bases). This CDR3 spans 13 amino acids. Germline values: CDR1 LNHDA, CDR2 SQIVND (reference sequence). V dropped 5 bases and J dropped 12 bases, with 14 bases sitting between them. The CDR3 sequence is CASSFTTGSVLTF. CDR3 nucleotides: TGTGCCAGTAGTTTTACGACAGGATCCGTCCTGACTTTC.

This clone was seen only once. CDR3 protein: CASSPADRGLNTEAFF. CDR3 nucleotides: TGTGCCAGCAGCCCCGCAGACCGGGGATTAAACACTGAAGCTTTCTTT. This rearrangement joins TRBV7-9 to TRBJ1-1, with no clear D. V was cut by 5 bases and J by 2 bases, with 18 bases left in between. The CDR3 spans 16 residues. Germline values: CDR1 SEHNR, CDR2 FQNEAQ (reference sequence).

The V and J genes are TRBV28 and TRBJ1-3, with 8 bases matching TRBD1. The length of the CDR3 is 14 residues. Germline trimming cut 5 bases from V and 10 bases from J; bases unmatched to any gene: 10. CDR1 and CDR2 (germline): MDHEN, SYDVKM. CDR3 bases: TGTGCCAGCAGTCCGACGGGACAGGTCTGGACCATATATTTT. This encodes CASSPTGQVWTIYF. The variable domain in full, completed from reference TRBV28 and TRBJ1-3, reads DVKVTQSSRYLVKRTGEKVFLECVQDMDHENMFWYRQDPGLGLRLIYFSYDVKMKEKGDIPEGYSVSREKKERFSLILESASTNQTSMYLCASSPTGQVWTIYFGEGSWLTVV.

The rearrangement uses TRBV11-2 and TRBJ2-5; 7 bases line up with TRBD2. This CDR3 region has 16 residues. Germline CDR1 is SGHAT and CDR2 is FQNNGV. V trimming: 4 bases; J trimming: 1 base; junction bases outside the gene matches: 9. CDR3 bases: TGTGCCAGCAGCTCGTCGCGGGGGAACCTCCAAGAGACCCAGTACTTC. As protein: CASSSSRGNLQETQYF.

In this sample, this clone turned up a few times. V gene TRBV27 combines with J gene TRBJ1-6; D is possibly TRBD1 (5 bases). V was clipped by 6 bases and J by 10 bases, with 19 bases between them. The CDR3 length is 15 residues. CDR1 is MNHEY and CDR2 is SMNVEV in the germline V gene (reference sequence). The CDR3 DNA reads TGTGCCAGCAGCCCCATGCAGGGACTCGGATCACCCCTCCACTTT. This encodes CASSPMQGLGSPLHF.

CDR3 nucleotide sequence: TGTGCCAGCAGTTTGAGGGGAGGGAACACTGAAGCTTTCTTT. The encoded protein is CASSLRGGNTEAFF. The chain couples TRBV27 to TRBJ1-1; possible D gene TRBD1, 5 bases. The V gene lost 3 bases and the J gene lost 1 base, with 9 bases spanning the gap. Germline loops: CDR1 MNHEY, CDR2 SMNVEV (reference sequence). This CDR3 comprises 14 residues.

The V and J genes are TRBV18 and TRBJ1-5; a possible D gene is TRBD1 (5 bases). With 6 bases removed from V and 5 bases from J, the gap between germline ends came to 14 bases. This CDR3 has 14 residues. Germline V gives CDR1 KGHSH, CDR2 LQKENI. CDR3 loop: CASSGWAGDQPQHF. The CDR3 DNA follows: TGTGCCAGCTCGGGCTGGGCGGGGGATCAGCCCCAGCATTTT.

The rearrangement joins TRBV6-5 to TRBJ1-5; 9 nucleotides match TRBD1. Germline V lookup: CDR1 MNHEY, CDR2 SVGAGI. The CDR3 is 15 amino acids. The J segment lost 4 bases and the V segment lost 0 bases, leaving 1 base of the junction unmatched. The CDR3 reads CASSYSGTGNQPQHF. Written as DNA, the CDR3 is TGTGCCAGCAGTTACTCCGGGACAGGGAATCAGCCCCAGCATTTT.

The chain combines TRBV21-1 with TRBJ2-5; TRBD1 reflects the table's D call only, with no check against the DNA. TRBV21-1 is flagged as a pseudogene. There are 18 residues in the CDR3. The CDR3 here is CASSTLLIEDREGETQYF. CDR3 sequence (DNA): TGTGCCAGCAGCACCCTACTAATAGAGGACAGGGAGGGGGAGACCCAGTACTTC.

The CDR3 sequence: CASSPGTGGRNTIYF. The CDR3 nucleotides read TGTGCCAGCAGCCCTGGGACAGGTGGAAGAAACACCATATATTTT. The V and J genes are TRBV13 and TRBJ1-3, with 8 nucleotides matching TRBD1. There are 15 residues in the CDR3. Germline-derived CDR1 and CDR2 are PRHDT and FYEKMQ (reference sequence). The V and J ends lost 5 bases and 5 bases, in that order; junction bases with no gene match: 8.

This clone was seen a single time. J is TRBJ1-5 and V is TRBV18; D unresolved. Per the germline V gene, CDR1 is KGHSH and CDR2 is LQKENI. The V end was cut by 3 bases, the J end by 6 bases, with 15 bases between. The CDR3 extends over 15 amino acids. CDR3: CASSPRAFSGQPQHF. CDR3 coding DNA: TGTGCCAGCTCACCGAGGGCGTTCTCTGGTCAGCCCCAGCATTTT.

The CDR3 is CASSLGRTGLNEKLFF. Written as DNA, the CDR3 is TGTGCCAGCAGCTTAGGCCGGACAGGGTTAAATGAAAAACTGTTTTTT. The chain uses TRBV11-2 and TRBJ1-4; TRBD1 agrees at 8 bases. V gave up 1 base and J gave up 5 bases; unmatched junction bases: 6. The CDR3 runs 16 residues. The germline V gene encodes CDR1 SGHAT and CDR2 FQNNGV.

The chain links TRBV29-1 to TRBJ2-1, with 7 bases that match TRBD2. This CDR3 has 13 amino acids. The germline V gene has CDR1 SQVTM and CDR2 ANQGSEA. V lost 7 bases, J lost 3 bases, and 6 bases stayed unmatched. CDR3 in amino acids: CSARLASYNEQFF. CDR3 in DNA: TGCAGCGCCCGACTAGCCAGCTACAATGAGCAGTTCTTC.

The rearrangement links TRBV6-5 to TRBJ2-1; 9 bases agree with TRBD1. Germline CDR1 reads MNHEY; CDR2 reads SVGAGI. The CDR3 has 14 amino acids. Trimming cost V 4 bases and J 7 bases; bases outside gene matches: 5. Here the CDR3 DNA reads TGTGCCAGCAGTTTGGACAGGGGTCCTAATGAGCAGTTCTTC. Translation: CASSLDRGPNEQFF.